This entry lists 32 T cell receptor beta chains sequenced from one sample in a study of technical replicates of blood from a handful of donors. Some clones are missing from TCRdb's copy, which holds only in-frame ones; the method was immunoSEQ multiplex PCR. The sample includes about 80,000 clones, about 86% seen only once; the top ten take around 5%. What was sequenced was PBMCs. Source of these receptors: a human donor in good health. Some clones in this sample may be carry-over from other donors' samples.

V usage is TRBV5-1 and J usage is TRBJ1-1; perhaps TRBD1 as D (5 bases). V was trimmed by 2 bases and J by 5 bases, leaving 13 bases between them. The length of the CDR3 is 14 residues. CDR1 and CDR2 from the germline V gene are SGHRS and YFSETQ. The CDR3 DNA reads TGCGCCAGCAGCTTATCGGGGGGGTATACTGAAGCTTTCTTT. It encodes CASSLSGGYTEAFF.

The V call is TRBV6-5, the J call TRBJ2-5, with 9 bases identical to TRBD1. Germline-derived CDR1 and CDR2 are MNHEY and SVGAGI. CDR3 size: 16 residues. Losses at the gene ends were 4 bases for V and 4 bases for J; bases not matched to a gene: 10. The DNA for the CDR3 is TGTGCCAGCAGTTCCCGTCAAACAGGGGGCAGAGAGACCCAGTACTTC. It translates to CASSSRQTGGRETQYF.

The gene calls are TRBV19 and TRBJ1-6; TRBD1 agrees at 8 bases. With 7 bases clipped from V and 10 bases from J, the junction kept 12 bases outside the gene matches. The CDR3 is 15 residues long. Germline CDR1 is LNHDA and CDR2 is SQIVND (reference sequence). The CDR3 DNA follows: TGTGCCAGTATGCCGCCGACAGGGGAGGGATCACCCCTCCACTTT. Its protein is CASMPPTGEGSPLHF.

The J gene is TRBJ2-3, the V gene TRBV7-2; D is possibly TRBD1 (7 bases). The germline gives CDR1 SGHTA, CDR2 FQGNSA. V was trimmed by 5 bases and J by 2 bases, leaving 11 bases between them. The length of the CDR3 is 14 residues. The CDR3 nucleotides read TGTGCCAGCAGCCAGGGGGGATCCACAGATACGCAGTATTTT. This translates into CASSQGGSTDTQYF.

The CDR3: CASSIGISGTEAFF. In nucleotides, the CDR3 is TGTGCCAGTAGTATCGGGATCTCTGGGACTGAAGCTTTCTTT. The chain links TRBV19 to TRBJ1-1, with no clear D. The CDR3 runs to 14 residues. In germline, CDR1 is LNHDA, CDR2 SQIVND (reference sequence). The V and J ends lost 3 bases and 5 bases respectively, with 13 bases between them.

The genes are TRBV7-9 and TRBJ2-1; 8 positions agree with TRBD1. The CDR3 contains 14 residues. J lost 10 bases, V lost 5 bases, and 10 bases had no gene match. Germline-derived CDR1 and CDR2 are SEHNR and FQNEAQ (reference sequence). The CDR3 bases are TGTGCCAGCAGCCCCGGGACAGGAGAAGAGGAGCAGTTCTTC. It yields the protein CASSPGTGEEEQFF.

The V call is TRBV5-1, the J call TRBJ2-1; 11 nucleotides agree with TRBD1. Per the germline V gene, CDR1 is SGHRS and CDR2 is YFSETQ. J gave up 6 bases and V 2 bases, and 1 base lay outside the gene matches. This CDR3 has 14 amino acids. The CDR3 loop is CASSLGTGGNEQFF. The CDR3 coding sequence is TGCGCCAGCAGCTTAGGGACAGGGGGCAATGAGCAGTTCTTC.

The chain has TRBV5-8 and TRBJ2-7; tentative D call: TRBD2 (5 bases). The CDR3 sequence is 14 residues long. The ends were cut back, 0 bases at V and 2 bases at J, with 9 bases in the middle. The germline V gene encodes CDR1 SGHTS and CDR2 YDEGEE. In nucleotides, the CDR3 is TGTGCCAGCAGCTTGGATGGACTTACCTACGAGCAGTACTTC. Protein: CASSLDGLTYEQYF.

The genes are TRBV11-1 and TRBJ2-2; possibly TRBD2 for D (6 bases). This CDR3 has 15 amino acids. With 6 bases removed from V and 5 bases from J, the gap between germline ends came to 16 bases. Per germline, CDR1 SGHAT and CDR2 FQDESV (reference sequence). The CDR3 loop is CASRSYSEGTGELFF. CDR3 bases: TGTGCCAGCAGATCATACTCGGAGGGTACCGGGGAGCTGTTTTTT.

This rearrangement joins TRBV5-1 to TRBJ1-6; TRBD1 agrees at 8 bases. The CDR3 is made up of 15 amino acids. Germline CDR1 is SGHRS and CDR2 is YFSETQ. With V trimmed by 4 bases and J by 3 bases, 3 bases remained unmatched. Here the CDR3 reads CASSVGQGYNSPLHF. In DNA, the CDR3 is TGCGCCAGCAGCGTAGGACAGGGCTATAATTCACCCCTCCACTTT. The full variable domain, rest sourced from reference TRBV5-1 and TRBJ1-6, is KAGVTQTPRYLIKTRGQQVTLSCSPISGHRSVSWYQQTPGQGLQFLFEYFSETQRNKGNFPGRFSGRQFSNSRSEMNVSTLELGDSALYLCASSVGQGYNSPLHFGNGTRLTVT.

This clone came up a few times. Here the CDR3 reads CASSPRILGLVELFF. The CDR3 bases are TGTGCCAGCAGCCCGCGCATCCTAGGTCTGGTGGAGCTGTTTTTT. The chain employs TRBV7-9 and TRBJ2-2; D is uncertain. Germline CDR1 SEHNR, CDR2 FQNEAQ (reference sequence). The CDR3 runs 15 residues. Trimming cost V 5 bases and J 10 bases, with 20 bases left between them. Filled out from reference TRBV7-9 and TRBJ2-2, the complete variable domain reads DTGVSQNPRHKITKRGQNVTFRCDPISEHNRLYWYRQTLGQGPEFLTYFQNEAQLEKSRLLSDRFSAERPKGSFSTLEIQRTEQGDSAMYLCASSPRILGLVELFFGEGSRLTVL.

The chain links TRBV10-3 to TRBJ1-6; TRBD1 agrees at 9 bases. The germline gives CDR1 ENHRY, CDR2 SYGVKD. The CDR3 spans 15 residues. V was pared by 5 bases and J by 9 bases, with 8 bases of the junction left unmatched. Here the CDR3 reads CAISTSGQGSSPLHF. The CDR3 nucleotides are TGTGCCATCAGTACCTCCGGACAGGGGAGTTCACCCCTCCACTTT.

About this clone: One end of the junction does not line up with germline, which may come from a read error. The chain combines TRBV9 with TRBJ2-7; the match to TRBD1 covers 10 bases. CDR3 length: 15 amino acids. The germline gives CDR1 SGDLS, CDR2 YYNGEE. DNA of the CDR3: TGTGCCAGCAGCGTAGGAGGGACAGGGGAATACGAGCAGCACTTC. Translating gives CASSVGGTGEYEQHF.

The chain links TRBV19 to TRBJ1-6; D may be TRBD1 (5 bases). The CDR3 is made up of 15 amino acids. Germline assignment: CDR1 LNHDA and CDR2 SQIVND (reference sequence). Trimming took off 5 bases at V and 5 bases at J, with 13 bases between the two ends. CDR3 sequence: CASSSQGGDNSPLHF. As DNA, the CDR3 is TGTGCCAGTAGTTCCCAGGGCGGCGATAATTCACCCCTCCACTTT.

This clone has a handful of counts. V usage is TRBV7-9 and J usage is TRBJ2-3, with TRBD2 as a possible D gene (5 bases). The CDR3 sequence is 15 residues long. The germline V and J ends were trimmed by 6 bases and 0 bases, with 13 bases remaining between them. In germline, CDR1 is SEHNR, CDR2 FQNEAQ (reference sequence). The CDR3 region is CASRDGRVSTDTQYF. CDR3 coding DNA: TGTGCCAGCAGAGACGGGCGGGTTAGCACAGATACGCAGTATTTT.

The chain has TRBV18 and TRBJ1-1, with no clear D. CDR3 length: 14 amino acids. V was pared by 2 bases and J by 6 bases, with 13 bases between. CDR1 KGHSH and CDR2 LQKENI come from the germline V gene. The CDR3 DNA sequence: TGTGCCAGCTCACCAGCTGGGAGCGGTTCTGAAGCTTTCTTT. This gives the protein CASSPAGSGSEAFF.

The chain is built from TRBV27 and TRBJ2-7, with 8 bases identical to TRBD1. Germline lookup yields CDR1 MNHEY and CDR2 SMNVEV (reference sequence). V gave up 8 bases and J gave up 6 bases; unmatched junction bases: 9. The CDR3 runs to 13 residues. DNA of the CDR3: TGTGCCAGCGGCCTTGACAGGGGTGGCGAGCAGTACTTC. It encodes CASGLDRGGEQYF.

This rearrangement joins TRBV13 to TRBJ1-1; D unclear. Per the germline V gene, CDR1 is PRHDT and CDR2 is FYEKMQ (reference sequence). Trimming left V 5 bases short and J 0 bases short, with 16 bases between. CDR3 size: 16 residues. CDR3 sequence reads: CASSPQTKEMNTEAFF. The CDR3 region has the DNA TGTGCCAGCAGCCCCCAGACGAAGGAGATGAACACTGAAGCTTTCTTT.

V and J are TRBV11-2 and TRBJ2-1, with D perhaps matching TRBD1 (6 bases). Germline V gives CDR1 SGHAT, CDR2 FQNNGV. Between the trimmed V and J ends, which lost 1 base and 2 bases, there was a span of 12 bases. The CDR3 runs to 16 residues. This CDR3 reads CASSLGERTAYNEQFF. In DNA, the CDR3 is TGTGCCAGCAGCTTAGGCGAGAGGACAGCCTACAATGAGCAGTTCTTC. The full variable domain, completed using reference TRBV11-2 and TRBJ2-1, is EAGVAQSPRYKIIEKRQSVAFWCNPISGHATLYWYQQILGQGPKLLIQFQNNGVVDDSQLPKDRFSAERLKGVDSTLKIQPAKLEDSAVYLCASSLGERTAYNEQFFGPGTRLTVL.

This clone was detected only once. The chain recombines TRBV6-5 with TRBJ1-4; D call uncertain. CDR1 and CDR2 from the germline V gene are MNHEY and SVGAGI. V lost 11 bases, J lost 8 bases, and 12 bases lay in between. The CDR3 is 11 residues long. The CDR3 spells CAHSDPEKLFF. Here the CDR3 DNA reads TGTGCCCACTCCGATCCGGAAAAACTGTTTTTT.

The V call is TRBV7-9, the J call TRBJ2-5, with D possibly TRBD2 on 6 matching bases. Germline assignment: CDR1 SEHNR and CDR2 FQNEAQ (reference sequence). The V end lost 4 bases, the J end lost 2 bases, and 11 bases lay between the germline ends. The CDR3 contains 14 residues. CDR3 loop: CASSSPGLQETQYF. CDR3 bases: TGTGCCAGCAGCTCCCCGGGACTTCAAGAGACCCAGTACTTC.

This clone was counted between two and nine times. The V call is TRBV30, the J call TRBJ1-5, with 9 bases that match TRBD1. Germline CDR1 is GTSNPN and CDR2 is SVGIG (reference sequence). The V gene end was trimmed by 6 bases and the J gene end by 7 bases; junction bases not matched to a gene: 7. The CDR3 is 13 amino acids. CDR3: CACDRGMGQPQHF. For the CDR3, the DNA is TGTGCCTGCGACAGGGGGATGGGACAGCCCCAGCATTTT.

V is TRBV5-1 and J is TRBJ2-5; possible D gene TRBD1, 6 bases. CDR1 is SGHRS and CDR2 is YFSETQ in the germline V gene. There are 15 residues in the CDR3. V was cut by 4 bases and J by 1 base, with 14 bases left in between. CDR3 in amino acids: CASSDKLGGQETQYF. CDR3 sequence (DNA): TGCGCCAGCAGCGACAAACTAGGGGGCCAAGAGACCCAGTACTTC. Filled out from reference TRBV5-1 and TRBJ2-5, the complete variable domain reads KAGVTQTPRYLIKTRGQQVTLSCSPISGHRSVSWYQQTPGQGLQFLFEYFSETQRNKGNFPGRFSGRQFSNSRSEMNVSTLELGDSALYLCASSDKLGGQETQYFGPGTRLLVL.

V is TRBV30 and J is TRBJ2-5, with a tentative D call TRBD1 (5 bases). Between the trimmed V and J ends, which lost 0 bases and 5 bases, there was a span of 10 bases. CDR1 and CDR2 from the germline V gene are GTSNPN and SVGIG (reference sequence). The CDR3 is 13 residues long. The CDR3 loop reads CAWSVQGTETQYF. The CDR3, as DNA: TGTGCCTGGAGTGTCCAGGGTACGGAGACCCAGTACTTC.

This rearrangement joins TRBV4-1 to TRBJ1-5, with D possibly matching TRBD1 (6 bases). The length of the CDR3 is 17 residues. The germline V and J ends were trimmed by 0 bases and 2 bases, with 14 bases remaining between them. CDR1 and CDR2 (germline): MGHRA, YSYEKL. CDR3 DNA: TGCGCCAGCAGCCAAGAACTGGGGGCTTATGGCAATCAGCCCCAGCATTTT. It translates to CASSQELGAYGNQPQHF.

The CDR3 sequence is CSVKRQGGETDTQYF. The CDR3 DNA sequence: TGCAGCGTGAAGCGACAGGGGGGCGAGACAGATACGCAGTATTTT. The rearrangement uses TRBV29-1 and TRBJ2-3, with 9 bases matching TRBD1. Looked up from germline, CDR1 is SQVTM and CDR2 is ANQGSEA. The CDR3 has 15 amino acids. After removal of 6 bases from V and 3 bases from J, the junction contained 10 bases not matched to a gene.

The rearrangement joins TRBV30 to TRBJ2-5; tentative D call: TRBD2 (6 bases). Germline CDR1 and CDR2: GTSNPN and SVGIG (reference sequence). V was clipped by 7 bases and J by 0 bases, with 12 bases between them. The CDR3 loop spans 13 amino acids. The CDR3 DNA reads as TGTGCCTCTACACGGGGGTACCAAGAGACCCAGTACTTC. It specifies CASTRGYQETQYF.

The rearrangement uses TRBV7-9 and TRBJ1-1; 9 bases agree with TRBD1. Trimming at V came to 4 bases and at J to 6 bases, leaving 6 bases not matched to a gene. The CDR3 consists of 14 residues. Per germline, CDR1 SEHNR and CDR2 FQNEAQ (reference sequence). CDR3 coding DNA: TGTGCCAGCAGCTCTACAGGGGGCCGTGCTGAAGCTTTCTTT. Translating it yields CASSSTGGRAEAFF.

The V gene is TRBV7-2, the J gene TRBJ2-7; maybe TRBD1 (6 bases). Germline values: CDR1 SGHTA, CDR2 FQGNSA. CDR3 size: 15 residues. Deletions cut 1 base from V and 2 bases from J, with 12 bases between. The CDR3 spells CASSLGLGQAYEQYF. CDR3 coding DNA: TGTGCCAGCAGCTTAGGTTTGGGACAAGCCTACGAGCAGTACTTC.

The chain joins TRBV11-2 to TRBJ2-3; the match to TRBD1 covers 9 bases. Trimming removed 5 bases from V and 3 bases from J; junction bases left unmatched: 9. The CDR3 loop spans 16 amino acids. Germline CDR1 and CDR2: SGHAT and FQNNGV. CDR3 nucleotide sequence: TGTGCCAGCAGCCCTAGGACAGGGGCAACAACAGATACGCAGTATTTT. As protein: CASSPRTGATTDTQYF.

The V gene is TRBV27, the J gene TRBJ1-4, with TRBD1 matching 9 bases. Germline V gene sequence: CDR1 MNHEY, CDR2 SMNVEV (reference sequence). The length of the CDR3 is 14 residues. The J segment lost 7 bases and the V segment lost 6 bases, leaving 6 bases of the junction unmatched. Written as DNA, the CDR3 is TGTGCCAGCAGACGGACAGGGGAGGCTGAAAAACTGTTTTTT. Amino acids: CASRRTGEAEKLFF.

The V call is TRBV19, the J call TRBJ2-5; D is possibly TRBD2 (5 bases). The CDR3 has 11 amino acids. V gave up 10 bases and J gave up 7 bases, with 13 bases separating them. Germline CDR1 is LNHDA and CDR2 is SQIVND (reference sequence). The CDR3 DNA reads as TGTGCCACCCGGGGTATCGGGACCCAGTACTTC. Translation gives CATRGIGTQYF. Looking up the rest from reference TRBV19 and TRBJ2-5 gives the full variable domain: DGGITQSPKYLFRKEGQNVTLSCEQNLNHDAMYWYRQDPGQGLRLIYYSQIVNDFQKGDIAEGYSVSREKKESFPLTVTSAQKNPTAFYLCATRGIGTQYFGPGTRLLVL.